This T cell receptor beta chain was observed in a study of T cells in Graves' hyperthyroidism and ophthalmopathy. The germline CDR1 and CDR2 sequences are SNHLY and FYNNEI. Trimming pared 5 bases from V and 0 bases from J, leaving 10 bases between. The CDR3 length is 15 residues. Template material for amplifying TCR beta CDR3 regions consisted of RNA transcripts. The HTBI primer set was used in a first-round RT-PCR of the TCR CDR3. Each CDR3 protein gets one entry after TCRdb re-called the multiplex PCR reads with MiXCR. Among approximately 520,000 distinct CDR3 sequences, around 22% were seen once, and the ten largest hold about 11%.

The specimen sequenced was blood. The source is a young woman with Graves' ophthalmopathy. The chain combines TRBV2 with TRBJ2-2; no clear D gene. CDR3 nucleotides: TGTGCCAGCAGTCCCAGCCTACCGAACACCGGGGAGCTGTTTTTT. It yields the protein CASSPSLPNTGELFF.